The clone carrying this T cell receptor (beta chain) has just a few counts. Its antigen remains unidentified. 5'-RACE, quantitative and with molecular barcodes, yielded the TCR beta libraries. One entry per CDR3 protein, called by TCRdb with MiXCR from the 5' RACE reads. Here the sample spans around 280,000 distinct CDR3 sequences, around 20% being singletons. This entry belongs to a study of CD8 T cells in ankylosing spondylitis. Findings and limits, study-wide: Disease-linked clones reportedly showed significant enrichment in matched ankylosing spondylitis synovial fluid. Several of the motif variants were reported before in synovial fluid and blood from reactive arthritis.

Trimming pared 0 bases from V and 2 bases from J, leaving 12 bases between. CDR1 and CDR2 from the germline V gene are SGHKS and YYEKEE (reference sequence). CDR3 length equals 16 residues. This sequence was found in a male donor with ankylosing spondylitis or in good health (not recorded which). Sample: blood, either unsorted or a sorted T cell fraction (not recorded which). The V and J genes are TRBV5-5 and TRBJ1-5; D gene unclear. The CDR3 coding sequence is TGTGCCAGCAGCTTGGGAGTCATTGGGGGCAATCAGCCCCAGCATTTT. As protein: CASSLGVIGGNQPQHF.